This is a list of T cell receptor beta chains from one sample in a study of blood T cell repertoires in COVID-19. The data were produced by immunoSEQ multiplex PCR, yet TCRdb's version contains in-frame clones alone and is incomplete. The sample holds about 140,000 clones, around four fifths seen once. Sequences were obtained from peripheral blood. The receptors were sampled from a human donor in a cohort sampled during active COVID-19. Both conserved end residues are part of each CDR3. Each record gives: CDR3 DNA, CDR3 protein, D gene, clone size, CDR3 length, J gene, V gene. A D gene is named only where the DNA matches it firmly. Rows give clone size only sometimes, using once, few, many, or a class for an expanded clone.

DNA: TGTGCCAGCAGTTACTCACCGGTAGCGCACTACGAGCAGTACTTC
CDR3: CASSYSPVAHYEQYF
D: -
size: -
length: 15
J: TRBJ2-7
V: TRBV6-7

DNA: TGTGCCAGCAGGGCAGGACTAGCGGGAGAGACCCAGTACTTC
CDR3: CASRAGLAGETQYF
D: TRBD2
size: -
length: 14
J: TRBJ2-5
V: TRBV2

DNA: TGTGCCAGCAGCCAAGATAGGAGCGGTTCACCCCTCCACTTT
CDR3: CASSQDRSGSPLHF
D: -
size: -
length: 14
J: TRBJ1-6
V: TRBV3-1/TRBV3-2

DNA: TGTGCCAGCAGCCCGACTAGCCGTCGGCCCGATGAGCAGTTCTTC
CDR3: CASSPTSRRPDEQFF
D: TRBD2
size: -
length: 15
J: TRBJ2-1
V: TRBV25-1

DNA: TGTGCCAGCAGCTTCGGGCTCACAGGGGGCGATCAGGGTACGCAGTATTTT
CDR3: CASSFGLTGGDQGTQYF
D: TRBD1
size: -
length: 17
J: TRBJ2-3
V: TRBV7-2

DNA: TGCGCCAGCCGACAGAACACTGAAGCTTTCTTT
CDR3: CASRQNTEAFF
D: -
size: -
length: 11
J: TRBJ1-1
V: TRBV5-1

DNA: TGTGCCAGCAGCTCCGAGGGACTTCGCACAGATACGCAGTATTTT
CDR3: CASSSEGLRTDTQYF
D: -
size: -
length: 15
J: TRBJ2-3
V: TRBV7-6

DNA: TGTGCCAGCAGCTCTGGGGCAGGGGGCGGCTATGGCTACACCTTC
CDR3: CASSSGAGGGYGYTF
D: TRBD1
size: -
length: 15
J: TRBJ1-2
V: TRBV7-8

DNA: TGTGCCAGCAGCTTGGGGCAGGGTGGAAATTCACCCCTCCACTTT
CDR3: CASSLGQGGNSPLHF
D: -
size: -
length: 15
J: TRBJ1-6
V: TRBV5-4

DNA: TGTGCCAGTAAGGAGACTAGCGGAAACACCGGGGAGCTGTTTTTT
CDR3: CASKETSGNTGELFF
D: TRBD2
size: -
length: 15
J: TRBJ2-2
V: TRBV19

DNA: TGTGCCAGCAGCCTAGGGACTAGCGGAGACACCGGGGAGCTGTTTTTT
CDR3: CASSLGTSGDTGELFF
D: TRBD2
size: -
length: 16
J: TRBJ2-2
V: TRBV4-2

DNA: TGTGCCAGCAGTTACTCTCGGGGTGAAGGGGGAGCTTTCTTT
CDR3: CASSYSRGEGGAFF
D: -
size: -
length: 14
J: TRBJ1-1
V: TRBV6-5

DNA: TGTGCCAGCAGCCCCCGCCTAGCGGCCAGCTCCTACAATGAGCAGTTCTTC
CDR3: CASSPRLAASSYNEQFF
D: TRBD2
size: -
length: 17
J: TRBJ2-1
V: TRBV9

DNA: TGTGCCAGCAGCTTGTCGTCCGGCTCCTACAATGAGCAGTTCTTC
CDR3: CASSLSSGSYNEQFF
D: -
size: -
length: 15
J: TRBJ2-1
V: TRBV5-4

DNA: TGTGCCAGCAGCTTAGCGTTTGATAGCTCCTACGAGCAGTACTTC
CDR3: CASSLAFDSSYEQYF
D: -
size: -
length: 15
J: TRBJ2-7
V: TRBV7-6

DNA: TGTGCCAGTAGGGGGGGACGGACAAACCGCACAGATACGCAGTATTTT
CDR3: CASRGGRTNRTDTQYF
D: -
size: -
length: 16
J: TRBJ2-3
V: TRBV19

DNA: TGTGCCAGCAGACCCGGACAGCTATTCACAGATACGCAGTATTTT
CDR3: CASRPGQLFTDTQYF
D: -
size: -
length: 15
J: TRBJ2-3
V: TRBV5-8

DNA: TGTGCCAGCAGTGTGGACTACCAAGAGACCCAGTACTTC
CDR3: CASSVDYQETQYF
D: -
size: few
length: 13
J: TRBJ2-5
V: TRBV2

DNA: TGCGCCAGCACAGATTACTACGAGCAGTACTTC
CDR3: CASTDYYEQYF
D: -
size: -
length: 11
J: TRBJ2-7
V: TRBV5-1

DNA: TGTGCCTGGAGAGGCCCAGGGGCAGATACGCAGTATTTT
CDR3: CAWRGPGADTQYF
D: -
size: few
length: 13
J: TRBJ2-3
V: TRBV30

DNA: TGCGCCAGCAGCGACCGGGGACAGGACCACTATGGCTACACCTTC
CDR3: CASSDRGQDHYGYTF
D: TRBD1
size: -
length: 15
J: TRBJ1-2
V: TRBV5-1

DNA: TGTGCCAGTAGAGCCCCTCTTCATTTACAGGGAGGCAATCAGCCCCAGCATTTT
CDR3: CASRAPLHLQGGNQPQHF
D: -
size: -
length: 18
J: TRBJ1-5
V: TRBV19

DNA: TGTGCCAGCAGCTCCCCCGGGACTAGCGTCGCGAACACCGGGGAGCTGTTTTTT
CDR3: CASSSPGTSVANTGELFF
D: TRBD2
size: -
length: 18
J: TRBJ2-2
V: TRBV11-2

DNA: TGTGCCAGCAGTGGACCGACAGGTGGGCAGACCCAGTACTTC
CDR3: CASSGPTGGQTQYF
D: -
size: once
length: 14
J: TRBJ2-5
V: TRBV6-2/TRBV6-3

DNA: TGTGCTCCACTATGGGGCCCCTCTGGAAACACCATATATTTT
CDR3: CAPLWGPSGNTIYF
D: -
size: -
length: 14
J: TRBJ1-3
V: TRBV7-7

DNA: TGTGCCAGCAGCTGGTCGAGCGGGTACAACAATGAGCAGTTCTTC
CDR3: CASSWSSGYNNEQFF
D: -
size: -
length: 15
J: TRBJ2-1
V: TRBV7-3

DNA: TGCAGCGTTACTGTCAGGGTGGACGAGCAGTACTTC
CDR3: CSVTVRVDEQYF
D: -
size: -
length: 12
J: TRBJ2-7
V: TRBV29-1

DNA: TGTGCCAGCAGCCGAAAGGGACAGGGGAGCGACTATGGCTACACCTTC
CDR3: CASSRKGQGSDYGYTF
D: TRBD1
size: -
length: 16
J: TRBJ1-2
V: TRBV7-6

DNA: TGTGCCTGGAGCGCCGGAGGTACTGAAGCTTTCTTT
CDR3: CAWSAGGTEAFF
D: -
size: -
length: 12
J: TRBJ1-1
V: TRBV30

DNA: TGTGCCAGCAGCGTCGGACAGGCTGCGAACACTGAAGCTTTCTTT
CDR3: CASSVGQAANTEAFF
D: TRBD1
size: -
length: 15
J: TRBJ1-1
V: TRBV9

DNA: TGCAGCGTGGTCCGGGGAGGGAACACTGAAGCTTTCTTT
CDR3: CSVVRGGNTEAFF
D: -
size: -
length: 13
J: TRBJ1-1
V: TRBV29-1

DNA: TGTGCCAGCGGATACAGCGGGACTATGCTGGCGAACACTGAAGCTTTCTTT
CDR3: CASGYSGTMLANTEAFF
D: -
size: -
length: 17
J: TRBJ1-1
V: TRBV27

DNA: TGTGCCAGCAAAACAGGGTCCTACGAGCAGTACTTC
CDR3: CASKTGSYEQYF
D: -
size: -
length: 12
J: TRBJ2-7
V: TRBV28

DNA: TGCAGCGTTGCTAGAGGGAACACAGATACGCAGTATTTT
CDR3: CSVARGNTDTQYF
D: -
size: -
length: 13
J: TRBJ2-3
V: TRBV29-1

DNA: TGTGCCAGTAGCAAGCGGGCCGACAGGGGGAGGAACGAGGACTATGGCTACACCTTC
CDR3: CASSKRADRGRNEDYGYTF
D: TRBD1
size: -
length: 19
J: TRBJ1-2
V: TRBV19

DNA: TGTGCCAGCTCACTACAGACTAGCGGGAGATGGAATGAGCAGTTCTTC
CDR3: CASSLQTSGRWNEQFF
D: TRBD2
size: -
length: 16
J: TRBJ2-1
V: TRBV18

DNA: TGCACCAGCAGCCAAGAAGGGACAGGGTTCCCAGACTACGAGCAGTACTTC
CDR3: CTSSQEGTGFPDYEQYF
D: -
size: -
length: 17
J: TRBJ2-7
V: TRBV1

DNA: TGTGCCAGCAGCTCTGACAGGGAGCTCTACGAGCAGTACTTC
CDR3: CASSSDRELYEQYF
D: TRBD1
size: -
length: 14
J: TRBJ2-7
V: TRBV7-9

DNA: TGTGCCAGCAGCTCACACTCGACAGGGAACACTGAAGCTTTCTTT
CDR3: CASSSHSTGNTEAFF
D: -
size: few
length: 15
J: TRBJ1-1
V: TRBV7-2

DNA: TGTGCCAGCAGTTACTCGAGGTCGGAGCCTGGGGGGACTGAAGCTTTCTTT
CDR3: CASSYSRSEPGGTEAFF
D: -
size: -
length: 17
J: TRBJ1-1
V: TRBV6-2/TRBV6-3

DNA: TGTGCCAGCAGTTACCAACAGTCAACTCAGCCCCAGCATTTT
CDR3: CASSYQQSTQPQHF
D: -
size: -
length: 14
J: TRBJ1-5
V: TRBV6-5

DNA: TGTGCCAGCAGTTACTTTTCCTATCAAACGGACACTGAAGCTTTCTTT
CDR3: CASSYFSYQTDTEAFF
D: -
size: -
length: 16
J: TRBJ1-1
V: TRBV6-6

DNA: TGCGCCAGCAGCCAAGTAGAGGGCGGCCGTAATGAGCAGTTCTTC
CDR3: CASSQVEGGRNEQFF
D: -
size: -
length: 15
J: TRBJ2-1
V: TRBV4-1

DNA: TGTGCCAGCAGCTCCGGGAGTCTAGCGGGCACCAATGAGCAGTTCTTC
CDR3: CASSSGSLAGTNEQFF
D: TRBD2
size: -
length: 16
J: TRBJ2-1
V: TRBV5-4

DNA: TGTGCCTGGAGTTACAGGGGAGGCAGCGAGCAGTTCTTC
CDR3: CAWSYRGGSEQFF
D: -
size: -
length: 13
J: TRBJ2-1
V: TRBV30

DNA: TGCGCCAGCAGCTTGGGGGGCCGGGACAGGGGATCTGAAGCTTTCTTT
CDR3: CASSLGGRDRGSEAFF
D: TRBD1
size: -
length: 16
J: TRBJ1-1
V: TRBV5-1